This TCR beta chain was sequenced during a study of human T cells and chemical hapten exposure. The time point is: pre-sensitization, week 0. The treatment was: therapeutic diphenylcyclopropenone sensitization with weekly scalp DPC. The study drew its donors from alopecia patients who were 18 to 70 years old and suitable for DPC. This clonotype was detected ten times or more. Its antigen is not known. General study results and limits: Counts of TCRs above 1 in 1000 frequency stayed unchanged with DPC sensitization.

One entry per CDR3 protein, called by TCRdb with MiXCR from the RACE reads. The profile shows 300,000 to 450,000 distinct CDR3 sequences, 4% to 6% of them singletons. This material consisted of whole blood, taken in connection with sensitization to the hapten diphenylcyclopropenone (DPC). This TCR was recovered from a woman in her 50s with alopecia areata. Some clones in this sample may be carry-over from other donors' samples.

The CDR3 loop reads CSVLKASNTGELFF. CDR3 nucleotides: TGCAGCGTTCTTAAGGCTTCGAACACCGGGGAGCTGTTTTTT. The chain has TRBV29-1 and TRBJ2-2; D unclear. Germline V gives CDR1 SQVTM, CDR2 ANQGSEA. V was pared by 5 bases and J by 0 bases, with 10 bases between. The CDR3 has 14 amino acids.